The T cell receptor (beta chain) described here comes from a study of T cell responses to AZD1222 COVID-19 vaccine. The method was immunoSEQ multiplex PCR; TCRdb's version includes in-frame clones alone and lacks a portion of them. The sample yields around 100,000 clones, around 82% seen once. V trimming: 2 bases; J trimming: 5 bases; junction bases outside the gene matches: 5. Germline CDR1 SGHVS, CDR2 FQNEAQ. The CDR3 loop spans 15 amino acids. The TCR sequence derives from an adult in good health. The specimen comprised peripheral blood, sampled on day 0 of AZD1222 vaccination. The chain recombines TRBV7-8 with TRBJ2-1; 8 bases fit TRBD1. CDR3 nucleotide sequence: TGTGCCAGCAGCTTATTTAAGGGACAGGACAATGAGCAGTTCTTC. Protein sequence: CASSLFKGQDNEQFF.